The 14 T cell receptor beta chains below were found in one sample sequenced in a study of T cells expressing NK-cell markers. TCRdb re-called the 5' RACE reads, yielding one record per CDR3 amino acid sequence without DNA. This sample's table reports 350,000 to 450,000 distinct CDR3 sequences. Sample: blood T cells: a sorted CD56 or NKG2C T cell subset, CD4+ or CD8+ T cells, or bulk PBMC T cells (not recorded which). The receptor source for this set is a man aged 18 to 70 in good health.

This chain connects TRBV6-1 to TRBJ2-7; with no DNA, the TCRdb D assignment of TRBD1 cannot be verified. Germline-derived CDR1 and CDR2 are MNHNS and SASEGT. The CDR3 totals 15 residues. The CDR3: CASSADRGRVNEQYF.

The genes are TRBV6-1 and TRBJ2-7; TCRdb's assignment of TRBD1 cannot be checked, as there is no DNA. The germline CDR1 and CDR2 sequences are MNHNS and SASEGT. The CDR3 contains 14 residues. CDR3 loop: CASEDRYRVYEQYF.

Here the CDR3 reads CASSQGGARINEQFF. The J gene is TRBJ2-1, the V gene TRBV4-1; TCRdb designates TRBD1, a call that cannot be tested without DNA. This CDR3 has 15 amino acids. Per germline, CDR1 MGHRA and CDR2 YSYEKL.

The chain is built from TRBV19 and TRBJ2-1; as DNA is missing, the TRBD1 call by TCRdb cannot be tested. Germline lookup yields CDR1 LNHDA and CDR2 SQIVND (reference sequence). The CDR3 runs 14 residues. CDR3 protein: CASSKTGGYNEQFF.

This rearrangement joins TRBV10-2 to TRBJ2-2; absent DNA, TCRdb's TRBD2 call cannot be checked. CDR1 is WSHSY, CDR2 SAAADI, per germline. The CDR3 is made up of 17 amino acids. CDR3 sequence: CASRRTSGGSNTGELFF.

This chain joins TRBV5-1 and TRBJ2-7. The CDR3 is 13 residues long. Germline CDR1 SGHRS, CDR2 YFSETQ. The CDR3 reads CASSRGYTYEQYF.

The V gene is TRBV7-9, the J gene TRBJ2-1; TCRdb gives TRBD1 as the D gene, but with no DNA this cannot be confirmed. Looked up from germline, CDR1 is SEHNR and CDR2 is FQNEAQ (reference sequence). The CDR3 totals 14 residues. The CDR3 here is CASSLDARANEQFF.

CDR3 residues: CASTHRERGGRNEQFF. The genes are TRBV6-7 and TRBJ2-1; TCRdb names TRBD2, which stays unverified in the absence of DNA. TRBV6-7 is an ORF, with its function uncertain. There are 16 residues in the CDR3.

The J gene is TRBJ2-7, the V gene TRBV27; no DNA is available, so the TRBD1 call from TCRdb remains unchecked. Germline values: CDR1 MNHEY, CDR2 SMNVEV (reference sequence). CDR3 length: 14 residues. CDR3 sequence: CASSLLLGAGEQYF.

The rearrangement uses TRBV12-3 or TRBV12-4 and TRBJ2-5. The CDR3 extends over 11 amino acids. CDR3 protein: CASSQEETQYF.

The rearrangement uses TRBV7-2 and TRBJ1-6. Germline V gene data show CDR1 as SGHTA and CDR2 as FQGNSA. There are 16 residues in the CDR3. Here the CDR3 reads CASSLTFSSYNSPLHF.

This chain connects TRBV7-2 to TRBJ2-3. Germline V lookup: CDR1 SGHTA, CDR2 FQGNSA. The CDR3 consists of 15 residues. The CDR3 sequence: CASSPTRDSTDTQYF. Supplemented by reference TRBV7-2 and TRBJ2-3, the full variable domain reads GAGVSQSPSNKVTEKGKDVELRCDPISGHTALYWYRQSLGQGLEFLIYFQGNSAPDKSGLPSDRFSAERTGGSVSTLTIQRTQQEDSAVYLCASSPTRDSTDTQYFGPGTRLTVL.

The CDR3 region is CASTSRQPSLNTEAFF. V gene TRBV2 combines with J gene TRBJ1-1. CDR3 size: 16 residues. CDR1 and CDR2 from the germline V gene are SNHLY and FYNNEI.

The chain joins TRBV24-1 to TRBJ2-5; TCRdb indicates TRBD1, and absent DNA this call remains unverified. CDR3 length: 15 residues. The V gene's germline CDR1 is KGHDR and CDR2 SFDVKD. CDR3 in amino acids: CATSEGGTGKETQYF.